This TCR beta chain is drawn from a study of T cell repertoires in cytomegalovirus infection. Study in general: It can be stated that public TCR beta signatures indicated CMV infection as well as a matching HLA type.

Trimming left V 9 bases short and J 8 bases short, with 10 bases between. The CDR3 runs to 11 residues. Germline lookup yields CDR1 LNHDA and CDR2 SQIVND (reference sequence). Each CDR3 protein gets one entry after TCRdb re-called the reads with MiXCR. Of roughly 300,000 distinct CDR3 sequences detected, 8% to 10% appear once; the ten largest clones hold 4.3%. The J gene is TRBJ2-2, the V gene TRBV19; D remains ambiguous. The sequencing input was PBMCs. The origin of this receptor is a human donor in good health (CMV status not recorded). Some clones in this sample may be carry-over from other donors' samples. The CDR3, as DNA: TGTGCCAGCGCTCGGCGAGGGGAGCTGTTTTTT. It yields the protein CASARRGELFF.